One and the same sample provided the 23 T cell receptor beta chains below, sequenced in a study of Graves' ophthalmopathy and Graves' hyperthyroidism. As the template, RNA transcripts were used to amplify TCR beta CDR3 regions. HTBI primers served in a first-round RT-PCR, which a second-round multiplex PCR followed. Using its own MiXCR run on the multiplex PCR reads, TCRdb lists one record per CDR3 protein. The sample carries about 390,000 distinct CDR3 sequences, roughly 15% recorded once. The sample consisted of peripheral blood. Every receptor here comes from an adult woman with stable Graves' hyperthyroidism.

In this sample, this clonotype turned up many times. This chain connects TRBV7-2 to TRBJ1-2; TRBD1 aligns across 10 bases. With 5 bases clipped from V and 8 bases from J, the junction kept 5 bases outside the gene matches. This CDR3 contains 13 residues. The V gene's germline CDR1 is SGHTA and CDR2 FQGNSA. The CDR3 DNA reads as TGTGCCAGCAGCCCTGGGACAGGGGAGGGCTACACCTTC. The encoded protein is CASSPGTGEGYTF.

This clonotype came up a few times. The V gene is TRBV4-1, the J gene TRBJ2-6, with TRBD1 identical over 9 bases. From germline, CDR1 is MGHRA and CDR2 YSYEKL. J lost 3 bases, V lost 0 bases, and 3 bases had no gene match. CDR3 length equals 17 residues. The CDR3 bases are TGCGCCAGCAGCCAAGAACAGGGGGCTGTTGGGGCCAACGTCCTGACTTTC. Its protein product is CASSQEQGAVGANVLTF.

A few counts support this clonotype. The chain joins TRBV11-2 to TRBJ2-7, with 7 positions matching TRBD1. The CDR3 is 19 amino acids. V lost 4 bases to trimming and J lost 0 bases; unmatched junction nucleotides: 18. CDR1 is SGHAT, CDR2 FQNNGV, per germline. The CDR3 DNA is TGTGCCAGCAGCTCCCCCGGGACAGAGGGGCTTTCGAGCTCCTACGAGCAGTACTTC. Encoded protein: CASSSPGTEGLSSSYEQYF.

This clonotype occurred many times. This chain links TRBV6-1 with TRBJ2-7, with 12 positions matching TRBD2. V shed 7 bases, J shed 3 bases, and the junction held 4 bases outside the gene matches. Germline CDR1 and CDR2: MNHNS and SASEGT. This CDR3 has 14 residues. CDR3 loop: CASKQTSGSYEQYF. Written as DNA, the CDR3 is TGTGCCAGCAAACAGACTAGCGGGAGCTACGAGCAGTACTTC.

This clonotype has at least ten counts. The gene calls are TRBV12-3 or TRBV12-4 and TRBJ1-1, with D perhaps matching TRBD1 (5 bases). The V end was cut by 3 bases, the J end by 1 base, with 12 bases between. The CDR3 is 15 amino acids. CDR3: CASSFSIGGNTEAFF. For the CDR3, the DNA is TGTGCCAGCAGTTTCAGCATCGGGGGGAACACTGAAGCTTTCTTT.

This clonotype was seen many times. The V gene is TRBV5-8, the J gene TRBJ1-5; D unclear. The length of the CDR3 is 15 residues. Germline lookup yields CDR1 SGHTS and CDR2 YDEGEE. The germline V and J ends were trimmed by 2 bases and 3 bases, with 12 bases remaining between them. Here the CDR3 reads CASSLSGIFNQPQHF. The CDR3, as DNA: TGTGCCAGCAGCTTATCCGGGATTTTCAATCAGCCCCAGCATTTT.

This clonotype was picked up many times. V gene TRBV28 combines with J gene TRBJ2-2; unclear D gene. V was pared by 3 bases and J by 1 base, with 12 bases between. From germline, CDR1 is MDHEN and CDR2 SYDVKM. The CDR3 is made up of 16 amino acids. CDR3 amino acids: CASSLIAQLNTGELFF. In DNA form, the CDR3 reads TGTGCCAGCAGTTTGATCGCGCAGCTGAACACCGGGGAGCTGTTTTTT. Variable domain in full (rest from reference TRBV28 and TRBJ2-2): DVKVTQSSRYLVKRTGEKVFLECVQDMDHENMFWYRQDPGLGLRLIYFSYDVKMKEKGDIPEGYSVSREKKERFSLILESASTNQTSMYLCASSLIAQLNTGELFFGEGSRLTVL.

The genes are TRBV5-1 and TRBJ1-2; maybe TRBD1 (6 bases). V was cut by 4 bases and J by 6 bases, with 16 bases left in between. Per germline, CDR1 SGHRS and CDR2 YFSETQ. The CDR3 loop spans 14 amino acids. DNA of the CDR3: TGCGCCAGCAGCCTGGACACCCCAGGGGATGGCTACACCTTC. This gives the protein CASSLDTPGDGYTF.

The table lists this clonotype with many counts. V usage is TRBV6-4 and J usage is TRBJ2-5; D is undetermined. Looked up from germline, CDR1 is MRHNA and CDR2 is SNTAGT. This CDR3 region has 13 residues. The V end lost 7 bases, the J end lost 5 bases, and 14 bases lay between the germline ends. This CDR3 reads CASNLGPRETQYF. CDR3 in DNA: TGTGCCAGCAACCTCGGGCCTCGGGAGACCCAGTACTTC.

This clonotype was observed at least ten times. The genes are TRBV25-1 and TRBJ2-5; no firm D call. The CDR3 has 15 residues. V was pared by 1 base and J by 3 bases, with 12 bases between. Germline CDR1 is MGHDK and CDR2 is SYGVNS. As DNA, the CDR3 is TGTGCCAGCAGTGAATTCGTGGTAGGCAAAGAGACCCAGTACTTC. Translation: CASSEFVVGKETQYF.

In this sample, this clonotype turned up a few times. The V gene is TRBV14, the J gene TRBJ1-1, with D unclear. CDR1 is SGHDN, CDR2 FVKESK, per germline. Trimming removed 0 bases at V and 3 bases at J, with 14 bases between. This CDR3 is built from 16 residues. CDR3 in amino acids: CASSQDRARIHTEAFF. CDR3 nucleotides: TGTGCCAGCAGCCAAGATAGGGCGAGGATACACACTGAAGCTTTCTTT.

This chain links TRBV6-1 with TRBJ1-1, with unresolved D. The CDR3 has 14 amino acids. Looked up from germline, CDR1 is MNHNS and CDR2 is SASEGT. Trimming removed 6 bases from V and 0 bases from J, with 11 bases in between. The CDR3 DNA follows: TGTGCCAGCAGGCGAGGGAACCTGAACACTGAAGCTTTCTTT. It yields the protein CASRRGNLNTEAFF.

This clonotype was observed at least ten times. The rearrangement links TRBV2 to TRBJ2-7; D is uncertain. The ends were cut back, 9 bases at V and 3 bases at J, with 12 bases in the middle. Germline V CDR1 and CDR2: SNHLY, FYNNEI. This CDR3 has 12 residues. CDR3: CASYGVRYEQYF. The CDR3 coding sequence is TGTGCCAGTTATGGGGTTCGCTACGAGCAGTACTTC.

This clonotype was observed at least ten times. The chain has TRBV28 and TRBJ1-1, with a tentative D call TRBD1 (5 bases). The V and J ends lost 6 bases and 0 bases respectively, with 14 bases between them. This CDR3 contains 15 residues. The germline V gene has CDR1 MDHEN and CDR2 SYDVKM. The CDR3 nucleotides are TGTGCCAGCAGAGCCTTTGGGGGGATGAACACTGAAGCTTTCTTT. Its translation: CASRAFGGMNTEAFF.

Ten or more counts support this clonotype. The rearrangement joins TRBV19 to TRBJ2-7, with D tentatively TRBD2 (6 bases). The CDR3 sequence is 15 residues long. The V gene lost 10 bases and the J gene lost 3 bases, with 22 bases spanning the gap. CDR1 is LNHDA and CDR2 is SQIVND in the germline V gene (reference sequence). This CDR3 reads CATATEGTGSYEQYF. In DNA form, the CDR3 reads TGTGCCACCGCTACTGAGGGGACTGGGAGCTACGAGCAGTACTTC.

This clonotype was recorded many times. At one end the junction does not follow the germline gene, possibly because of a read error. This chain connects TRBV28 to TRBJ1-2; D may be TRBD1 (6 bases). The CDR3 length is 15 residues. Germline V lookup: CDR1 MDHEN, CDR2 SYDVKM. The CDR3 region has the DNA TGTGCCAGCAGGGCGGGACATTCGTCCAACTACGGCTACACCTTC. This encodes CASRAGHSSNYGYTF.

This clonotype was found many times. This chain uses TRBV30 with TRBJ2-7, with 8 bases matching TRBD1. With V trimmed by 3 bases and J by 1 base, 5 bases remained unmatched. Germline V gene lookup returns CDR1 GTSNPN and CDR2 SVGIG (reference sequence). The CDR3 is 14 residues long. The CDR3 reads CAWRRTGQSYEQYF. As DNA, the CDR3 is TGTGCCTGGAGGCGGACAGGGCAATCCTACGAGCAGTACTTC.

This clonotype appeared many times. CDR3 region: CASTYGANQETQYF. CDR3 in DNA: TGTGCCAGCACCTACGGGGCAAACCAAGAGACCCAGTACTTC. The chain is built from TRBV6-1 and TRBJ2-5; D assignment may be TRBD1 or TRBD2 (5 bases each). The germline gives CDR1 MNHNS, CDR2 SASEGT. Trimming removed 7 bases from V and 0 bases from J, with 12 bases in between. The CDR3 consists of 14 residues.

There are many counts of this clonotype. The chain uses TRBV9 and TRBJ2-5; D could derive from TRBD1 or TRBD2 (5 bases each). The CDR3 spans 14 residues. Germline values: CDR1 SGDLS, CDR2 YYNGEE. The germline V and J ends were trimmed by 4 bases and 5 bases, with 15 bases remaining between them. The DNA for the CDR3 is TGTGCCAGCAGCATCCCCGGGGCGGTGGAGACCCAGTACTTC. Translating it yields CASSIPGAVETQYF.

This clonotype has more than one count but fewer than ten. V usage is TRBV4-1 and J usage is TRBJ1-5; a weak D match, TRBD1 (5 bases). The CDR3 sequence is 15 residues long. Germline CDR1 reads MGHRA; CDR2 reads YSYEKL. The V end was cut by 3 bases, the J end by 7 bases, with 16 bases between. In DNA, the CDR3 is TGCGCCAGCAGCCATCGAGCAGGGAATGCACAGCCCCAGCATTTT. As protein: CASSHRAGNAQPQHF.

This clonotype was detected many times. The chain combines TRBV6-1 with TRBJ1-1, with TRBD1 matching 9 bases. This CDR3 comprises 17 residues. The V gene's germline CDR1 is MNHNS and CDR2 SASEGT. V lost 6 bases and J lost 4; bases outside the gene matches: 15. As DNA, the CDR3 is TGTGCCAGCAGCCACGGGACAGGGTATAGGGATGGCACTGAAGCTTTCTTT. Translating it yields CASSHGTGYRDGTEAFF.

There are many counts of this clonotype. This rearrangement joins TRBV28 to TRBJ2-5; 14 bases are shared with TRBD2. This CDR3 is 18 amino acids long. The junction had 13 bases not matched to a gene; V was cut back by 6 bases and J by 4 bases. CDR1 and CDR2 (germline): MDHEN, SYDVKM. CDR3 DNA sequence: TGTGCCAGCAGCCCACCGACTAGCGGGAGGGCCTCGGCAGAGACCCAGTACTTC. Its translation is CASSPPTSGRASAETQYF.

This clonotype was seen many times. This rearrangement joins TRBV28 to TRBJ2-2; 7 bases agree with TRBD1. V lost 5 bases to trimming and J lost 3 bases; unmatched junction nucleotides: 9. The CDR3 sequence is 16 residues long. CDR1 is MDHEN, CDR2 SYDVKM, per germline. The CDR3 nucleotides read TGTGCCAGCAGTCCACGACAGGGCGGAGACACCGGGGAGCTGTTTTTT. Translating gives CASSPRQGGDTGELFF.